This T cell receptor beta chain emerged from a study of human T cells and chemical hapten exposure. Trimming took off 4 bases at V and 4 bases at J, with 10 bases between the two ends. This CDR3 spans 14 amino acids. TCRdb re-called the RACE reads through MiXCR, storing one row per CDR3 protein. The repertoire holds about 40,000 distinct CDR3 sequences, with approximately 3.4% as singletons. This clonotype came up many times. The time point denotes: patch test 2, 6 weeks after DPC sensitization. Treatment indicated: therapeutic diphenylcyclopropenone sensitization with weekly scalp DPC. This sequence joins TRBV12-3 or TRBV12-4 and TRBJ2-2; tentatively, D is TRBD2 (6 bases). The material was whole blood, obtained in connection with sensitization to the hapten diphenylcyclopropenone (DPC). The receptor's source is a man aged 35 to 55 with alopecia areata. Some clones in this sample may be carry-over from other donors' samples. CDR3 in amino acids: CASSSGLATGELFF. The CDR3 nucleotides are TGTGCCAGCAGTTCGGGACTTGCCACCGGGGAGCTGTTTTTT.